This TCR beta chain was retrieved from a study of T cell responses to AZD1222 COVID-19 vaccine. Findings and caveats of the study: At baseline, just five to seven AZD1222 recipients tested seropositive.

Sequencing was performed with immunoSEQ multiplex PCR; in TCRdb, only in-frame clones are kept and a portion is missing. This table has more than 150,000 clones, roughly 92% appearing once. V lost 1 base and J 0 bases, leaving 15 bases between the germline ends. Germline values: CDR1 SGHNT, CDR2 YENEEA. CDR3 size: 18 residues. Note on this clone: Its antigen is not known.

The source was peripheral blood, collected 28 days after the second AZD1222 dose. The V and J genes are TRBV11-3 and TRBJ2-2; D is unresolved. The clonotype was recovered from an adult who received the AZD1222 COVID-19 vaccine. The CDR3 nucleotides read TGTGCCAGCAGCTTAGGGCGACGCGAAATTACGAACACCGGGGAGCTGTTTTTT. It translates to CASSLGRREITNTGELFF.